The 18 T cell receptor beta chains below all came from one sample that was sequenced in a study of cytomegalovirus exposure and HLA in healthy donors. The PCR used 60 Vbeta and 13 Jbeta primers. The assay was immunoSEQ multiplex PCR, and TCRdb's table has in-frame clones only and misses some. Of about 140,000 clones in the sample, 60% to 85% were seen once. The source material was PBMCs. The receptors here all came from a male donor in good health and CMV-seropositive.

V is TRBV30 and J is TRBJ2-3; 10 positions agree with TRBD1. CDR3 length: 15 amino acids. V gave up 5 bases and J gave up 3 bases; unmatched junction bases: 8. The germline V gene has CDR1 GTSNPN and CDR2 SVGIG (reference sequence). This CDR3 is CAWVDRDRGTDTQYF. DNA of the CDR3: TGTGCCTGGGTGGACCGGGACAGGGGTACAGATACGCAGTATTTT.

The V and J genes are TRBV9 and TRBJ2-3; 9 nucleotides align to TRBD1. This CDR3 comprises 19 residues. After removal of 3 bases from V and 1 base from J, the junction contained 15 bases not matched to a gene. CDR1 is SGDLS, CDR2 YYNGEE, per germline. Written as DNA, the CDR3 is TGTGCCAGCAGCGCCGGGGTGGGGACAGGGAAGAGGGGCACAGATACGCAGTATTTT. Protein product: CASSAGVGTGKRGTDTQYF.

This chain uses TRBV5-1 with TRBJ1-1; D is ambiguous. CDR1 is SGHRS and CDR2 is YFSETQ in the germline V gene. Trimming cost V 0 bases and J 1 base, with 7 bases left between them. This CDR3 comprises 14 residues. The CDR3 region has the DNA TGCGCCAGCAGCTTGGCGGCAGGGAACACTGAAGCTTTCTTT. Its translation: CASSLAAGNTEAFF. The whole variable domain, filled in from reference TRBV5-1 and TRBJ1-1, reads KAGVTQTPRYLIKTRGQQVTLSCSPISGHRSVSWYQQTPGQGLQFLFEYFSETQRNKGNFPGRFSGRQFSNSRSEMNVSTLELGDSALYLCASSLAAGNTEAFFGQGTRLTVV.

The chain combines TRBV9 with TRBJ1-3; D perhaps matches TRBD1 (5 bases). The CDR3 is 16 residues long. Germline assignment: CDR1 SGDLS and CDR2 YYNGEE. With 3 bases removed from V and 1 base from J, the gap between germline ends came to 14 bases. The CDR3 is CASSAYRQPSGNTIYF. CDR3 coding DNA: TGTGCCAGCAGCGCTTATAGACAGCCTTCTGGAAACACCATATATTTT. Together with reference TRBV9 and TRBJ1-3, the CDR3 gives the full variable domain: DSGVTQTPKHLITATGQRVTLRCSPRSGDLSVYWYQQSLDQGLQFLIQYYNGEERAKGNILERFSAQQFPDLHSELNLSSLELGDSALYFCASSAYRQPSGNTIYFGEGSWLTVV.

V usage is TRBV7-2 and J usage is TRBJ2-5, with 9 bases identical to TRBD1. The length of the CDR3 is 15 residues. CDR1 and CDR2 (germline): SGHTA, FQGNSA. Losses at the gene ends were 5 bases for V and 5 bases for J; bases not matched to a gene: 9. The CDR3 protein is CASSANGQGRETQYF. The CDR3 DNA follows: TGTGCCAGCAGCGCAAACGGACAGGGGAGGGAGACCCAGTACTTC.

The V and J genes are TRBV5-1 and TRBJ2-2; TRBD1 matches 9 bases. Germline CDR1 is SGHRS and CDR2 is YFSETQ. There are 17 residues in the CDR3. Trimming took 0 bases from V and 1 from J; bases not matched to a gene: 4. The CDR3 region is CASSLAPGQGNTGELFF. CDR3 bases: TGCGCCAGCAGCTTGGCCCCGGGACAGGGGAACACCGGGGAGCTGTTTTTT.

The chain combines TRBV5-4 with TRBJ1-1, with D uncertain. CDR1 is SGHNT, CDR2 YYREEE, per germline (reference sequence). The CDR3 runs 12 residues. With 9 bases removed from V and 1 base from J, the gap between germline ends came to 10 bases. The chain's CDR3 is CATLRGNTEAFF. In DNA, the CDR3 is TGTGCCACCTTACGCGGGAACACTGAAGCTTTCTTT.

V and J are TRBV7-9 and TRBJ2-5, with unresolved D. The V and J ends lost 3 bases and 1 base respectively, with 15 bases between them. The CDR3 consists of 16 residues. Per germline, CDR1 SEHNR and CDR2 FQNEAQ (reference sequence). Written as DNA, the CDR3 is TGTGCCAGCAGCTTCATTGTGTACTCCACCCAAGAGACCCAGTACTTC. Its translation is CASSFIVYSTQETQYF.

The genes are TRBV5-1 and TRBJ1-2, with D maybe TRBD1 (5 bases). The V end lost 0 bases, the J end lost 7 bases, and 10 bases lay between the germline ends. This CDR3 region has 13 residues. Germline CDR1 and CDR2: SGHRS and YFSETQ. This chain's CDR3 is CASSLEGVPGYTF. The CDR3, as DNA: TGCGCCAGCAGCTTGGAAGGGGTTCCTGGCTACACCTTC.

The V call is TRBV10-3, the J call TRBJ1-2; 7 nucleotides match TRBD1. V lost 2 bases to trimming and J lost 8 bases; unmatched junction nucleotides: 20. There are 18 residues in the CDR3. Germline lookup yields CDR1 ENHRY and CDR2 SYGVKD. The CDR3: CAISEEGLSTGEQEGYTF. The CDR3 DNA is TGTGCCATCAGTGAGGAGGGGTTAAGCACAGGGGAGCAGGAGGGCTACACCTTC.

The J gene is TRBJ1-1, the V gene TRBV10-3; D remains ambiguous. V lost 8 bases and J lost 6, with 10 bases in between. The CDR3 consists of 11 residues. The germline V gene has CDR1 ENHRY and CDR2 SYGVKD. In DNA form, the CDR3 reads TGTGCCATCCGAGGGCTATCTGAAGCTTTCTTT. This translates into CAIRGLSEAFF.

V and J are TRBV27 and TRBJ2-1; D perhaps matches TRBD2 (5 bases). The V gene's germline CDR1 is MNHEY and CDR2 SMNVEV (reference sequence). The V gene lost 2 bases and the J gene lost 2 bases, with 16 bases spanning the gap. The CDR3 covers 17 residues. CDR3 sequence reads: CASSLGPGYATYNEQFF. CDR3 in DNA: TGTGCCAGCAGTTTAGGCCCGGGGTACGCCACCTACAATGAGCAGTTCTTC.

The chain joins TRBV6-1 to TRBJ1-5; 8 nucleotides match TRBD1. The CDR3 is 13 residues long. Unmatched junction bases numbered 6, after V lost 6 bases and J lost 8 bases. CDR1 is MNHNS and CDR2 is SASEGT in the germline V gene. CDR3 region: CASRTGAIEPQHF. The CDR3 nucleotides read TGTGCCAGCAGGACAGGGGCCATCGAGCCCCAGCATTTT.

The chain uses TRBV5-1 and TRBJ2-7; TRBD2 aligns across 7 bases. The CDR3 contains 13 residues. V shed 0 bases, J shed 3 bases, and the junction held 0 bases outside the gene matches. Germline CDR1 reads SGHRS; CDR2 reads YFSETQ. The CDR3 region has the DNA TGCGCCAGCAGCTTGGGGGACTACTACGAGCAGTACTTC. Residues: CASSLGDYYEQYF. Variable domain in full (rest from reference TRBV5-1 and TRBJ2-7): KAGVTQTPRYLIKTRGQQVTLSCSPISGHRSVSWYQQTPGQGLQFLFEYFSETQRNKGNFPGRFSGRQFSNSRSEMNVSTLELGDSALYLCASSLGDYYEQYFGPGTRLTVT.

The chain combines TRBV5-1 with TRBJ2-7; a possible D gene is TRBD1 (6 bases). CDR1 is SGHRS, CDR2 YFSETQ, per germline. This CDR3 comprises 14 residues. Between the trimmed V and J ends, which lost 1 base and 5 bases, there was a span of 13 bases. CDR3 in DNA: TGCGCCAGCAGCTTGCTAGGCAGGGGAGACGAGCAGTACTTC. Translating it yields CASSLLGRGDEQYF.

This chain connects TRBV27 to TRBJ2-3; 13 nucleotides line up with TRBD2. The CDR3 length is 15 residues. CDR1 and CDR2 from the germline V gene are MNHEY and SMNVEV (reference sequence). V lost 6 bases and J lost 4; bases outside the gene matches: 4. DNA for the CDR3: TGTGCCAGCAGCCTACTAGCGGGGGGGCCAGATACGCAGTATTTT. Translation: CASSLLAGGPDTQYF.

This chain joins TRBV6-6 and TRBJ2-1, with D possibly matching TRBD2 (6 bases). CDR1 is MNHNY, CDR2 SVGAGI, per germline (reference sequence). Trimming left V 7 bases short and J 4 bases short, with 20 bases between. The CDR3 is 16 amino acids. The CDR3 DNA sequence: TGTGCCAGCACGGCCCCCCCAGGGCGGGGATACAATGAGCAGTTCTTC. It yields the protein CASTAPPGRGYNEQFF.

This chain links TRBV7-3 with TRBJ2-7; D might be TRBD2 (6 bases). CDR3 length equals 14 residues. With 2 bases removed from V and 4 bases from J, the gap between germline ends came to 12 bases. In germline, CDR1 is SGHTA, CDR2 FQGTGA. The CDR3 protein is CASSLGGTEYEQYF. The CDR3 coding sequence is TGTGCCAGCAGCTTAGGCGGGACTGAGTACGAGCAGTACTTC.